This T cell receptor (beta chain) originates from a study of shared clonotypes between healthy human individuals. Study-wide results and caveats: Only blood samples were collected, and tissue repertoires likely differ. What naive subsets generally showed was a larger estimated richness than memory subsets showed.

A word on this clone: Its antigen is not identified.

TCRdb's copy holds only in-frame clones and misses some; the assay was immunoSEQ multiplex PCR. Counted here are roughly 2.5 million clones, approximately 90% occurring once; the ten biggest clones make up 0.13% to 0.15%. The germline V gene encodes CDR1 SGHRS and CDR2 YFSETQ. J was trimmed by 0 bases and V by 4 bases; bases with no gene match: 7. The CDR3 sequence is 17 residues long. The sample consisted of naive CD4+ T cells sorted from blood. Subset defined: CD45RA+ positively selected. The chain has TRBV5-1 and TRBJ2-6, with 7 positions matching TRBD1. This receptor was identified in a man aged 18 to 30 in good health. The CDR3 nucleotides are TGCGCCAGCAGCCCCGGGACAGCGCTCTCTGGGGCCAACGTCCTGACTTTC. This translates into CASSPGTALSGANVLTF.